This is a list of T cell receptor beta chains from one sample in a study of regulatory T cells in long-lasting Graves disease. TCRdb called the multiplex PCR reads again in MiXCR, with one record for every CDR3 protein. The table lists 390,000 or so distinct CDR3 sequences, approximately 23% of them singletons. The sequencing used peripheral blood mononuclear cells (PBMCs), collected when the disease was refractory, from a patient treated with antithyroid drugs. Receptors were obtained from a woman aged 40-49 years with Graves disease. CDR3s include the opening cysteine and the closing phenylalanine or tryptophan. Fields, in order: D gene, J gene, clone size, V gene, CDR3 protein, CDR3 DNA. A D gene is named only where the DNA matches it firmly. Rows may omit the clone size; those that give it use once, few, many or a size class.

d_gene: .
j_gene: TRBJ2-3
abundance: .
v_gene: TRBV28
CDR3aa: CASLGGTQYF
CDR3nt: TGTGCCAGCTTAGGGGGTACGCAGTATTTT

d_gene: .
j_gene: TRBJ1-5
abundance: .
v_gene: TRBV2
CDR3aa: CASSEVQAPNQPQHF
CDR3nt: TGTGCCAGCAGTGAGGTCCAGGCCCCCAATCAGCCCCAGCATTTT

d_gene: .
j_gene: TRBJ1-1
abundance: few
v_gene: TRBV7-8
CDR3aa: CASSLEYRDLNTEAFF
CDR3nt: TGTGCCAGCAGCTTAGAGTATAGGGACCTCAACACTGAAGCTTTCTTT

d_gene: .
j_gene: TRBJ2-3
abundance: .
v_gene: TRBV28
CDR3aa: CASSSGYLADSTDTQYF
CDR3nt: TGTGCCAGCAGTTCAGGGTACCTAGCTGATAGCACAGATACGCAGTATTTT

d_gene: .
j_gene: TRBJ2-6
abundance: many
v_gene: TRBV2
CDR3aa: CASGGSSGANVLTF
CDR3nt: TGTGCCAGCGGGGGGAGCTCTGGGGCCAACGTCCTGACTTTC

d_gene: TRBD2
j_gene: TRBJ2-5
abundance: many
v_gene: TRBV6-5
CDR3aa: CASSYSGGRGQTQYF
CDR3nt: TGTGCCAGCAGTTACTCCGGCGGGAGGGGGCAGACCCAGTACTTC

d_gene: .
j_gene: TRBJ2-2
abundance: many
v_gene: TRBV2
CDR3aa: CAGVEGLGRRELFF
CDR3nt: TGTGCCGGGGTGGAGGGCCTCGGACGCCGGGAGCTGTTTTTT

d_gene: TRBD2
j_gene: TRBJ2-2
abundance: once
v_gene: TRBV19
CDR3aa: CASSMGLAAHTGELFF
CDR3nt: TGTGCCAGTAGTATGGGACTAGCGGCACACACCGGGGAGCTGTTTTTT

d_gene: .
j_gene: TRBJ2-5
abundance: few
v_gene: TRBV29-1
CDR3aa: CSVESYQGETQYF
CDR3nt: TGCAGCGTTGAAAGTTATCAGGGGGAGACCCAGTACTTC

d_gene: TRBD2
j_gene: TRBJ2-1
abundance: .
v_gene: TRBV18
CDR3aa: CASSGGSDEQFF
CDR3nt: TGTGCCAGCTCCGGCGGGAGTGATGAGCAGTTCTTC

d_gene: .
j_gene: TRBJ2-1
abundance: .
v_gene: TRBV2
CDR3aa: CASSPSWVTTHNEQFF
CDR3nt: TGTGCCAGCAGTCCGAGTTGGGTAACGACCCACAATGAGCAGTTCTTC

d_gene: TRBD1
j_gene: TRBJ1-2
abundance: many
v_gene: TRBV20-1
CDR3aa: CSAIGQGESWGYTF
CDR3nt: TGCAGTGCTATCGGACAGGGGGAGTCCTGGGGCTACACCTTC

d_gene: .
j_gene: TRBJ1-5
abundance: few
v_gene: TRBV12-3/TRBV12-4
CDR3aa: CASSFRMGKGSNQPQHF
CDR3nt: TGTGCCAGCAGCTTTCGTATGGGCAAGGGGAGCAATCAGCCCCAGCATTTT

d_gene: .
j_gene: TRBJ1-5
abundance: few
v_gene: TRBV20-1
CDR3aa: CSASRGQPQHF
CDR3nt: TGCAGTGCCAGTAGGGGTCAGCCCCAGCATTTT

d_gene: .
j_gene: TRBJ1-1
abundance: many
v_gene: TRBV2
CDR3aa: CANRRAILLMNTEAFF
CDR3nt: TGTGCCAACCGGAGGGCGATACTCTTAATGAACACTGAAGCTTTCTTT

d_gene: .
j_gene: TRBJ1-1
abundance: once
v_gene: TRBV9
CDR3aa: CASSLETDGVTEAFF
CDR3nt: TGTGCCAGCAGTCTAGAAACGGACGGCGTGACTGAAGCTTTCTTT